The T cell receptor (beta chain) described here comes from a study of blood T cell repertoires in COVID-19 (TCRdb year 2020). Broadly, across the study: Collaborator samples came from the United States, Italy and Spain and covered acute and convalescent phases of COVID-19. The material from the prospective study consisted of cDNA or gDNA derived from T cells, B-cell-depleted T cells, or PBMCs. The repertoires were released in a freely available public database intended as a resource for research on the immune response to SARS-CoV-2. Where available, HLA class I and class II types were taken from metadata supplied by the sample provider and were not determined by assay-based typing. Sample metadata almost always included a de-identified subject ID, COVID-19 status, age in years and sex. The samples were drawn from the first 160 participants of the ongoing ImmuneRACE study and from 1,254 subjects provided by 6 global collaborators. Deeply sampled blood TCRbeta repertoires from subjects exposed to, actively infected with, or recovered from COVID-19 were included in the dataset. Results and caveats for the whole study, not just this receptor: How much clinical and demographic metadata was included differed by source and by participant, and the metadata was provided uncurated.

This clone was picked up one time. Its binding antigen is unknown. No much larger clonotype is one base removed from it; base qualities were not supplied. TCRbeta CDR3 regions were amplified from genomic DNA by means of the immunoSEQ Assay, a bias-controlled multiplex PCR. As for the authors' bioinformatics: Nucleated cell counts per sample were estimated from amplification of reference gene primers within the assay. To quantify the absolute abundance of each unique TCRbeta CDR3 rearrangement, sequence reads were collapsed and filtered. For each sample, productive Simpson clonality was calculated as the square root of Simpson's diversity index over productive rearrangements. Sourced from immuneACCESS, this table was stored by TCRdb with only in-frame sequences that have V and J called. A share of the clones is absent; for the studies checked, an unresolved V gene accounts for under half, and the remainder has no known explanation. That table is the source of V, J and clone size, and D and trimming were worked out from the DNA. The sample contains 200,000 to 250,000 clones, around 83% of them found a single time. The biggest ten clones account for roughly 7% of the sample.

Whole blood was collected in K2EDTA tubes by collaborating institutions according to the institutions' own protocols. Collaborator samples were shipped for TCRbeta analysis as frozen whole blood, isolated PBMCs, or DNA extracted from either sample type. There are 16 amino acids in the CDR3, from cysteine to phenylalanine inclusive. Left in the record is the CDR3 DNA by itself, 48 bases read in frame from the first base. Rearrangement joined TRBV21-1 to TRBJ1-5; the table names TRBD1, a call not compared with the DNA. TRBV21-1 is annotated as a pseudogene. Sequencing was done on a sample of peripheral blood. The sequence was obtained from a woman aged 45-65 years with acute or convalescent COVID-19. The CDR3 sequence is CASSENGTGGSQPQHF. The sequence in DNA is TGTGCCAGCAGCGAAAACGGGACAGGGGGCTCTCAGCCCCAGCATTTT.